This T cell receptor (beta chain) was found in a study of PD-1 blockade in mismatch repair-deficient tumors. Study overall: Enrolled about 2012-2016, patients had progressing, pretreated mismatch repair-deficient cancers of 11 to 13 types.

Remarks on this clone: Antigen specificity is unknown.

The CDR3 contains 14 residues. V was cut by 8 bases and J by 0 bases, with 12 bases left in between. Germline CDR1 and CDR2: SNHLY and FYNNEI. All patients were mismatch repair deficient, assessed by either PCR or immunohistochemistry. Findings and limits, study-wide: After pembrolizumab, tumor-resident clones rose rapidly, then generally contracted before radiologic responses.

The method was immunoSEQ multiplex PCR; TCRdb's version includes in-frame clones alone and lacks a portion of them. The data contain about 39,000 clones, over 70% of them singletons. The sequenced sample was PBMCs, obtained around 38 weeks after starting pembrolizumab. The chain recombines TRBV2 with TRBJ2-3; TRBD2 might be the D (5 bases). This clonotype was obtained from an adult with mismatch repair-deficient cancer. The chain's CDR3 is CASLLAESTDTQYF. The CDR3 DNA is TGTGCCAGCCTGCTAGCCGAAAGCACAGATACGCAGTATTTT. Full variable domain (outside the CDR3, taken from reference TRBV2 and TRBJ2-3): EPEVTQTPSHQVTQMGQEVILRCVPISNHLYFYWYRQILGQKVEFLVSFYNNEISEKSEIFDDQFSVERPDGSNFTLKIRSTKLEDSAMYFCASLLAESTDTQYFGPGTRLTVL.